One and the same sample provided the 21 T cell receptor beta chains below, sequenced in a study of blood T cell repertoires in COVID-19. Generated by immunoSEQ multiplex PCR, the TCRdb table keeps only in-frame clones and is missing some. The sample gives just over 90,000 clones, approximately 86% of which show up once; over 15% is in the top ten. The sample was peripheral blood. Every receptor here comes from a woman of 80 years or more with acute or convalescent COVID-19.

This clone occurred a few times. The chain combines TRBV5-1 with TRBJ1-1, with 10 positions matching TRBD1. The V and J ends lost 2 bases and 4 bases, in that order; junction bases with no gene match: 8. Germline-derived CDR1 and CDR2 are SGHRS and YFSETQ. The CDR3 is 16 amino acids. Written as DNA, the CDR3 is TGCGCCAGCAGCTTTTCCGGGACAGGGGCCTCCACTGAAGCTTTCTTT. Its protein is CASSFSGTGASTEAFF.

This chain uses TRBV6-5 with TRBJ2-2; D is possibly TRBD2 (6 bases). V was trimmed by 6 bases and J by 0 bases, leaving 8 bases between them. Germline values: CDR1 MNHEY, CDR2 SVGAGI. The CDR3 extends over 14 amino acids. DNA for the CDR3: TGTGCCAGCAGCAGACTAGCGAACACCGGGGAGCTGTTTTTT. Its translation: CASSRLANTGELFF.

The rearrangement joins TRBV29-1 to TRBJ2-5, with D possibly matching TRBD2 (5 bases). Germline V gene data show CDR1 as SQVTM and CDR2 as ANQGSEA. V gave up 4 bases and J gave up 5 bases, with 14 bases separating them. This CDR3 has 13 amino acids. The CDR3 loop is CSVVYLAAETQYF. The CDR3 DNA follows: TGCAGCGTTGTCTACCTAGCCGCCGAGACCCAGTACTTC.

V gene TRBV12-5 combines with J gene TRBJ2-1, with 12 bases fitting TRBD2. The V gene end was trimmed by 6 bases and the J gene end by 4 bases; junction bases not matched to a gene: 7. Germline values: CDR1 LGHNT, CDR2 FRNRAP. The CDR3 has 16 residues. The CDR3 DNA sequence: TGTGCTAGTGGCCCCGGACTAGCGGGGAGGTACAATGAGCAGTTCTTC. Translation gives CASGPGLAGRYNEQFF.

The rearrangement links TRBV6-2 or TRBV6-3 to TRBJ1-5; the D is unclear. This CDR3 comprises 14 residues. V gave up 5 bases and J gave up 0 bases, with 8 bases separating them. Germline loops: CDR1 MNHEY, CDR2 SVGEGT. The CDR3 loop reads CASSPLDSNQPQHF. The CDR3 DNA reads as TGTGCCAGCAGTCCCCTAGATAGCAATCAGCCCCAGCATTTT.

This chain links TRBV5-4 with TRBJ1-1; 8 nucleotides agree with TRBD1. The V segment lost 3 bases and the J segment 0 bases; nucleotides outside the gene matches: 1. CDR3 length: 14 residues. The germline gives CDR1 SGHNT, CDR2 YYREEE (reference sequence). The CDR3 loop reads CASSSDRVNTEAFF. In DNA, the CDR3 is TGTGCCAGCAGCTCGGACAGGGTGAACACTGAAGCTTTCTTT.

Only one count was recorded for this clone. The chain combines TRBV27 with TRBJ2-3; D may be TRBD2 (7 bases). Germline V gives CDR1 MNHEY, CDR2 SMNVEV (reference sequence). The CDR3 is 16 residues long. With 6 bases removed from V and 0 bases from J, the gap between germline ends came to 16 bases. The CDR3 sequence: CASSRGGGPSTDTQYF. CDR3 nucleotides: TGTGCCAGCAGCCGAGGGGGGGGCCCTAGCACAGATACGCAGTATTTT.

The J gene is TRBJ2-2, the V gene TRBV12-5, with 8 bases fitting TRBD1. The CDR3 sequence is 16 residues long. V lost 4 bases, J lost 6 bases, and 10 bases stayed unmatched. From germline, CDR1 is LGHNT and CDR2 FRNRAP. CDR3 nucleotide sequence: TGTGCTAGTGGTTGGGACTCAGGGGGCCCCGCCGGGGAGCTGTTTTTT. This codes for CASGWDSGGPAGELFF.

The gene calls are TRBV30 and TRBJ1-1; weak D call: TRBD1 (5 bases). Deletions cut 8 bases from V and 6 bases from J, with 16 bases between. Germline lookup yields CDR1 GTSNPN and CDR2 SVGIG (reference sequence). The CDR3 loop spans 12 amino acids. CDR3 protein: CARTGSGAEAFF. Here the CDR3 DNA reads TGTGCCCGAACAGGATCGGGGGCTGAAGCTTTCTTT.

This clone was seen a single time. This chain uses TRBV4-1 with TRBJ2-5, with 8 bases aligning to TRBD1. The CDR3 extends over 16 amino acids. Per germline, CDR1 MGHRA and CDR2 YSYEKL. Trimming took 4 bases from V and 7 from J; bases not matched to a gene: 14. The DNA for the CDR3 is TGCGCCAGCAGCCGAACTCAGGGGGCGAAATCGGGGACCCAGTACTTC. This translates into CASSRTQGAKSGTQYF.

The chain carries TRBV4-2 and TRBJ2-3; 10 bases match TRBD2. CDR3 size: 16 residues. CDR1 is LGHNA and CDR2 is YNFKEQ in the germline V gene. Germline trimming cut 5 bases from V and 3 bases from J; bases unmatched to any gene: 8. CDR3 nucleotides: TGTGCCAGCAGCTCCTGGGCTAGCGGGGGTACAGATACGCAGTATTTT. Amino acids: CASSSWASGGTDTQYF.

This clone has only one observation. Mismatch with germline at one junction end may stem from a read error. The V gene is TRBV24-1, the J gene TRBJ2-7; D is perhaps TRBD1 (6 bases). CDR3 length: 16 residues. The germline V gene has CDR1 KGHDR and CDR2 SFDVKD. CDR3: CATSDSTGSISHEQYF. The CDR3 nucleotides read TGTGCCACCAGTGATTCGACAGGATCAATCTCCCACGAGCAGTACTTC.

This chain uses TRBV5-5 with TRBJ2-5; 8 bases align to TRBD1. The germline gives CDR1 SGHKS, CDR2 YYEKEE (reference sequence). This CDR3 region has 15 residues. The junction had 6 bases not matched to a gene; V was cut back by 0 bases and J by 5 bases. The CDR3 here is CASSLGTGTLETQYF. Written as DNA, the CDR3 is TGTGCCAGCAGCTTGGGGACAGGGACGTTGGAGACCCAGTACTTC.

This rearrangement joins TRBV6-5 to TRBJ1-1; D is ambiguous. Per the germline V gene, CDR1 is MNHEY and CDR2 is SVGAGI. The CDR3 extends over 13 amino acids. V dropped 4 bases and J dropped 2 bases, with 8 bases sitting between them. CDR3 protein: CASSSNSNTEAFF. The CDR3 bases are TGTGCCAGCAGTTCCAACAGTAACACTGAAGCTTTCTTT.

The chain carries TRBV25-1 and TRBJ1-1; 9 bases match TRBD1. With V trimmed by 4 bases and J by 4 bases, 10 bases remained unmatched. Germline V gene sequence: CDR1 MGHDK, CDR2 SYGVNS. The CDR3 is 16 residues long. The DNA of the CDR3 is TGTGCCAGCAGTGCTCCGCCGGGACAGGGACGCACTGAAGCTTTCTTT. As protein: CASSAPPGQGRTEAFF.

This clone was counted a single time. The CDR3 protein is CASKGRANSPLHF. The CDR3 DNA sequence: TGTGCCAGCAAGGGCAGGGCCAATTCACCCCTCCACTTT. V usage is TRBV6-5 and J usage is TRBJ1-6; weak D call: TRBD1 (5 bases). CDR3 size: 13 residues. The germline CDR1 and CDR2 sequences are MNHEY and SVGAGI. The ends were cut back, 7 bases at V and 7 bases at J, with 11 bases in the middle.

The chain combines TRBV5-4 with TRBJ1-2; unclear D gene. This CDR3 spans 13 amino acids. The ends were cut back, 5 bases at V and 5 bases at J, with 13 bases in the middle. Per germline, CDR1 SGHNT and CDR2 YYREEE (reference sequence). The CDR3 bases are TGTGCCAGCAGTCGACAAGGAGGGTATGGCTACACCTTC. It translates to CASSRQGGYGYTF.

J is TRBJ1-1 and V is TRBV6-2 or TRBV6-3; 9 bases line up with TRBD1. This CDR3 is built from 16 residues. Trimming at V came to 0 bases and at J to 2 bases, leaving 4 bases not matched to a gene. CDR1 MNHEY and CDR2 SVGEGT come from the germline V gene. The CDR3 nucleotides read TGTGCCAGCAGTTACTCCCGACAGGGGGTTAACACTGAAGCTTTCTTT. Translated: CASSYSRQGVNTEAFF.

The genes are TRBV30 and TRBJ2-2, with 9 positions matching TRBD2. In germline, CDR1 is GTSNPN, CDR2 SVGIG (reference sequence). The CDR3 extends over 14 amino acids. V was pared by 8 bases and J by 0 bases, with 4 bases of the junction left unmatched. Written as DNA, the CDR3 is TGTGCCGCTAGCGGGACAGCGAACACCGGGGAGCTGTTTTTT. It yields the protein CAASGTANTGELFF.

This clone was seen a few times. The V call is TRBV12-5, the J call TRBJ2-7; TRBD2 might be the D (7 bases). This CDR3 has 14 residues. V shed 7 bases and J shed 2 bases, with 15 bases lying between them. Germline CDR1 LGHNT, CDR2 FRNRAP. CDR3 amino acids: CASAKGGSAYEQYF. In DNA form, the CDR3 reads TGTGCTAGTGCCAAGGGGGGGAGTGCCTACGAGCAGTACTTC.

This chain uses TRBV10-3 with TRBJ2-6, with a weak D call TRBD1 (5 bases). The length of the CDR3 is 18 residues. Germline CDR1 is ENHRY and CDR2 is SYGVKD. The ends were cut back, 3 bases at V and 0 bases at J, with 15 bases in the middle. Here the CDR3 reads CAISDEGVSGSGANVLTF. The CDR3 coding sequence is TGTGCCATCAGTGACGAAGGGGTTTCCGGCTCTGGGGCCAACGTCCTGACTTTC.